The text below deals with one T cell receptor (beta chain). This table comes from immunoSEQ multiplex PCR, and its TCRdb copy is limited to in-frame clones, with some not included. The sample has approximately 170,000 clones, around 86% seen once; the top ten hold 6% to 8%. The entry originates in a study of blood T cell repertoires in COVID-19. Study-level information: COVID-19 samples from acute and convalescent phases originated in the United States, Italy and Spain. PBMCs, B-cell-depleted T cells, or T cells provided the cDNA or gDNA that made up the material.

This CDR3 spans 14 amino acids. V was trimmed by 1 base and J by 7 bases, leaving 11 bases between them. The germline V gene has CDR1 SGHRS and CDR2 YFSETQ. Enrolled during active infection, Seattle patients were then followed longitudinally. The sequenced sample was peripheral blood. The chain has TRBV5-1 and TRBJ2-2; D may be TRBD2 (5 bases). This TCR derives from a woman in her seventies with COVID-19, enrolled during active disease. The CDR3 spells CASSLSLGDGELFF. DNA of the CDR3: TGCGCCAGCAGCTTGTCTCTCGGGGACGGGGAGCTGTTTTTT.